This section outlines one T cell receptor beta chain sequence together with its context. Its matching antigen is unknown. V lost 5 bases and J 1 base, leaving 11 bases between the germline ends. The CDR3 extends over 14 amino acids. Germline loops: CDR1 SNHLY, CDR2 FYNNEI. Libraries were prepared by immunoSEQ multiplex PCR; TCRdb keeps only in-frame clonotypes and omits some of them. The data show 100,000 or so clones, 89% seen once. This entry is derived from a study of OX40 agonist ivuxolimab in advanced cancers. Study summary: An anti-OX40 (CD134) antibody with agonistic activity, ivuxolimab, was administered to patients.

Whole-study results and caveats: Clones of CD4+ and CD8+ blood T cells grew by week 6 at doses of 0.1 to 3.0 mg/kg.

Blood sampling was done at baseline, cycle 4 day 1, and cycle 7 day 1. The clonotype originates from an adult with an advanced solid tumor such as melanoma, head and neck, liver or kidney cancer. The chain links TRBV2 to TRBJ1-1; maybe TRBD1 (6 bases). This specimen was CD4+ or CD8+ T cells sorted from blood, taken in a trial of the OX40 agonist ivuxolimab. The CDR3 DNA reads TGTGCCAGCAGTTTAAAACAGGGGAACACTGAAGCTTTCTTT. The encoded protein is CASSLKQGNTEAFF.